A selection of T cell receptor beta chains follows, all from one sample in a study of cytomegalovirus exposure and HLA in healthy donors. Repertoires were generated with immunoSEQ multiplex PCR, while TCRdb's copy carries only in-frame clones and drops some. The sample carries over 100,000 clones, about 61% recorded once. Sequencing was done on a sample of PBMCs. The receptors were gathered from a woman aged 40 to 49 in good health and CMV-seronegative. CDR3s include the opening cysteine and the closing phenylalanine or tryptophan.

v_gene	j_gene	CDR3aa
TRBV15	TRBJ1-5	CATSREQESQPQHF
TRBV5-1	TRBJ1-2	CAGSLEPGSYTF
TRBV5-6	TRBJ2-2	CASSQLDFTGELFF
TRBV30	TRBJ1-2	CAWSLTGEDGYTF
TRBV6-6	TRBJ2-3	CASSYSGAGGRDTQYF
TRBV7-2	TRBJ1-4	CASSLAGWEKLFF
TRBV15	TRBJ2-7	CATSRDVRDRAYEQYF
TRBV11-2	TRBJ2-2	CASSSKRGPGELFF
TRBV27	TRBJ2-7	CASSTPGGCCYEQYF
TRBV19	TRBJ1-1	CASSLSTVVNTEAFF
TRBV5-1	TRBJ1-2	CASSILGGTNYGYTF
TRBV29-1	TRBJ1-2	CSVGDYYGYTF
TRBV12-5	TRBJ2-5	CASGSGTGVSMSYF
TRBV13	TRBJ1-2	CASSLGTGGYGYTF